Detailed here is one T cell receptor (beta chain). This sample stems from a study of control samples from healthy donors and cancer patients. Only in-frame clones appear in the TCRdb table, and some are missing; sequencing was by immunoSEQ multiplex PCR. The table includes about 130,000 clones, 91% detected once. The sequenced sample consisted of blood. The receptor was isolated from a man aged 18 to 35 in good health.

The CDR3 DNA reads TGTGCCAGCAGCCAACCGGACAGGGAACATGAGCAGTTCTTC. Protein: CASSQPDREHEQFF. This chain connects TRBV4-2 to TRBJ2-1; 8 bases agree with TRBD1. The CDR3 contains 14 residues. Germline CDR1 is LGHNA and CDR2 is YNFKEQ. The V and J ends lost 2 bases and 8 bases, in that order; junction bases with no gene match: 5.